This T cell receptor beta chain was found in a study of cytomegalovirus exposure and HLA in healthy donors. Notes on this clone: Its cognate antigen is unknown.

Study conclusions and caveats: The study put 150 to 200 TCR beta chains on its list as cytomegalovirus-associated. Confirmation in vitro established that three CMV-associated chains were specific for CMV antigens. The TCR clusters that emerged in the first cohort tended, a later analysis found, to co-occur in the approximately 130 validation repertoires.

The assay was immunoSEQ multiplex PCR, and TCRdb's table has in-frame clones only and misses some. Here the sample spans approximately 70,000 clones, about 94% being singletons. The approximately 120-subject validation cohort, separate from the 666-subject first cohort, included the donors. Sequenced: PBMCs. This TCR was recovered from a woman aged 18 to 35 in good health and CMV-seronegative.

The CDR3 spells CSAGGPSEKLFF. As DNA, the CDR3 is TGCAGCGCAGGGGGGCCTAGTGAAAAACTGTTTTTT. The chain links TRBV29-1 to TRBJ1-4; TRBD1 aligns across 7 bases. The CDR3 totals 12 residues. The germline gives CDR1 SQVTM, CDR2 ANQGSEA. V dropped 7 bases and J dropped 7; count of bases not matched to a gene: 6.